The 32 T cell receptor beta chains given below trace back to one sample, sequenced in a study of blood T cell repertoires in COVID-19. Assay used: immunoSEQ multiplex PCR; TCRdb lists only in-frame clones, some missing. The data show about 80,000 clones, 85% seen once. The specimen sequenced was peripheral blood. These receptor sequences come from an elderly man with active or convalescent COVID-19.

The J gene is TRBJ2-1, the V gene TRBV5-1; TRBD2 matches 7 bases. This CDR3 has 15 residues. The J segment lost 4 bases and the V segment lost 0 bases, leaving 4 bases of the junction unmatched. CDR1 and CDR2 from the germline V gene are SGHRS and YFSETQ. The CDR3, as DNA: TGCGCCAGCAGCTTGGGGGGAGGGGCGTACAATGAGCAGTTCTTC. It encodes CASSLGGGAYNEQFF.

The V gene is TRBV5-1, the J gene TRBJ2-1, with 9 bases matching TRBD2. The CDR3 totals 17 residues. The J segment lost 9 bases and the V segment lost 4 bases, leaving 17 bases of the junction unmatched. Germline V gene sequence: CDR1 SGHRS, CDR2 YFSETQ. For the CDR3, the DNA is TGCGCCAGCAGCCCCCGCCTGAGCGGGAGGTTACAATTTGAGCAGTTCTTC. Translated: CASSPRLSGRLQFEQFF.

The rearrangement links TRBV19 to TRBJ1-2; possibly TRBD1 for D (5 bases). V shed 7 bases and J shed 2 bases, with 11 bases lying between them. Per germline, CDR1 LNHDA and CDR2 SQIVND (reference sequence). There are 13 residues in the CDR3. The CDR3 region has the DNA TGTGCCAGTAAAACAGGAATAAACTATGGCTACACCTTC. Protein: CASKTGINYGYTF.

The V gene is TRBV15, the J gene TRBJ1-2; the D gene is possibly TRBD1 (5 bases). The germline gives CDR1 LNHNV, CDR2 YYDKDF (reference sequence). V was shortened by 3 bases and J by 1 base, with 9 bases between the two germline ends. The CDR3 length is 14 residues. CDR3 region: CATSRAQVNYGYTF. CDR3 coding DNA: TGTGCCACCAGCAGGGCACAGGTTAACTATGGCTACACCTTC.

The J gene is TRBJ2-1, the V gene TRBV21-1; the table's D call, TRBD1, was not checked against the DNA. TRBV21-1 is noted as a pseudogene. This CDR3 region has 16 residues. CDR3 DNA sequence: TGTGCCAGCAGCAAATTGGCCAGGGGGAAGAAGGGCGAGCAGTTCTTC. Translated: CASSKLARGKKGEQFF.

The rearrangement joins TRBV6-5 to TRBJ2-3; D gene uncertain. CDR1 and CDR2 from the germline V gene are MNHEY and SVGAGI. Trimming stripped 9 bases from V and 4 bases from J, with 14 bases between. There are 13 residues in the CDR3. This chain's CDR3 is CASKGVAADTQYF. The CDR3 nucleotides are TGTGCCAGTAAAGGAGTAGCCGCAGATACGCAGTATTTT.

The chain joins TRBV11-2 to TRBJ2-7, with D possibly being TRBD1 (5 bases). V lost 1 base and J 4 bases, leaving 8 bases between the germline ends. The CDR3 contains 13 residues. The germline V gene encodes CDR1 SGHAT and CDR2 FQNNGV. Here the CDR3 DNA reads TGTGCCAGCAGCTTAGGCAGGGTGTACGAGCAGTACGTC. Translation gives CASSLGRVYEQYV.

The chain couples TRBV4-1 to TRBJ2-2; D gene ambiguous. This CDR3 region has 16 residues. The germline V gene has CDR1 MGHRA and CDR2 YSYEKL. V dropped 0 bases and J dropped 1 base, with 9 bases sitting between them. The CDR3 sequence: CASSQEGALNTGELFF. For the CDR3, the DNA is TGCGCCAGCAGCCAAGAAGGAGCTCTGAACACCGGGGAGCTGTTTTTT.

The V and J genes are TRBV2 and TRBJ1-6, with D maybe TRBD1 (6 bases). V shed 2 bases and J shed 11 bases, with 13 bases lying between them. Germline loops: CDR1 SNHLY, CDR2 FYNNEI. CDR3 size: 14 residues. The CDR3 loop is CASSELQGTAPLHF. CDR3 nucleotides: TGTGCCAGCAGTGAATTACAGGGTACGGCACCCCTCCACTTT.

The rearrangement joins TRBV2 to TRBJ1-4; 7 nucleotides align to TRBD1. With 6 bases clipped from V and 1 base from J, the junction kept 11 bases outside the gene matches. CDR3 length: 17 residues. CDR1 SNHLY and CDR2 FYNNEI come from the germline V gene. The CDR3 loop reads CASRRQGVSVTNEKLFF. DNA for the CDR3: TGTGCCAGCAGGAGACAGGGTGTCTCAGTAACTAATGAAAAACTGTTTTTT.

The chain couples TRBV6-5 to TRBJ1-2; TRBD1 agrees at 7 bases. Germline loops: CDR1 MNHEY, CDR2 SVGAGI. The V and J ends lost 5 bases and 5 bases, in that order; junction bases with no gene match: 8. CDR3 length: 14 amino acids. CDR3 protein: CASSPDRVGYGYTF. As DNA, the CDR3 is TGTGCCAGCAGTCCAGACAGGGTTGGTTATGGCTACACCTTC.

The V call is TRBV9, the J call TRBJ2-1; 7 bases match TRBD2. Trimming took 0 bases from V and 9 from J; bases not matched to a gene: 12. This CDR3 region has 16 residues. Germline-derived CDR1 and CDR2 are SGDLS and YYNGEE. The DNA for the CDR3 is TGTGCCAGCAGCGTAGGCCAGCCTACTCGGGAGGCTGAGCAGTTCTTC. Protein sequence: CASSVGQPTREAEQFF. The full variable domain, with the rest looked up from reference TRBV9 and TRBJ2-1, is DSGVTQTPKHLITATGQRVTLRCSPRSGDLSVYWYQQSLDQGLQFLIQYYNGEERAKGNILERFSAQQFPDLHSELNLSSLELGDSALYFCASSVGQPTREAEQFFGPGTRLTVL.

This clone has just a few counts. V gene TRBV6-5 combines with J gene TRBJ1-2, with 9 bases matching TRBD1. The CDR3 totals 15 residues. J was trimmed by 2 bases and V by 5 bases; bases with no gene match: 6. Germline V CDR1 and CDR2: MNHEY, SVGAGI. The CDR3 loop reads CASSPGTGRNYGYTF. The CDR3 coding sequence is TGTGCCAGCAGTCCAGGGACAGGGAGAAACTATGGCTACACCTTC.

Here the CDR3 reads CASSRGQGIESPLHF. The CDR3 DNA reads as TGCGCCAGCAGCCGGGGACAGGGGATCGAGTCACCCCTCCACTTT. The V call is TRBV4-1, the J call TRBJ1-6, with 10 bases matching TRBD1. Germline CDR1 MGHRA, CDR2 YSYEKL. This CDR3 has 15 residues. J gave up 10 bases and V 4 bases, and 7 bases lay outside the gene matches.

This clone was seen just once. The chain couples TRBV11-3 to TRBJ2-3, with D possibly being TRBD1 (5 bases). In germline, CDR1 is SGHNT, CDR2 YENEEA. The length of the CDR3 is 14 residues. The ends were cut back, 5 bases at V and 1 base at J, with 10 bases in the middle. CDR3 sequence reads: CASSTRGGTDTQYF. The CDR3 nucleotides are TGTGCCAGCAGCACAAGGGGCGGCACAGATACGCAGTATTTT.

The rearrangement links TRBV28 to TRBJ1-2, with 12 bases lining up with TRBD1. V was clipped by 6 bases and J by 3 bases; unmatched bases: 8. Germline V lookup: CDR1 MDHEN, CDR2 SYDVKM. There are 16 residues in the CDR3. The CDR3 DNA follows: TGTGCCAGCAGGGGGACAGGGGGCTACGGTGACTATGGCTACACCTTC. Amino acid sequence: CASRGTGGYGDYGYTF.

The genes are TRBV2 and TRBJ2-7; the match to TRBD2 covers 10 bases. Germline trimming cut 4 bases from V and 3 bases from J; bases unmatched to any gene: 3. CDR1 and CDR2 from the germline V gene are SNHLY and FYNNEI. CDR3 size: 14 residues. The CDR3 loop is CASSVASGGYEQYV. The CDR3 DNA reads as TGTGCCAGCAGTGTGGCTAGCGGGGGCTACGAGCAGTACGTC.

The sample holds a few counts of this clone. The V and J genes are TRBV5-1 and TRBJ1-1, with D perhaps matching TRBD1 (6 bases). CDR1 is SGHRS, CDR2 YFSETQ, per germline. The CDR3 is 14 amino acids. V was clipped by 3 bases and J by 1 base, with 10 bases between them. This CDR3 is CASSSGQWNTEAFF. Here the CDR3 DNA reads TGCGCCAGCAGCTCCGGACAGTGGAACACTGAAGCTTTCTTT. Supplemented by reference TRBV5-1 and TRBJ1-1, the full variable domain reads KAGVTQTPRYLIKTRGQQVTLSCSPISGHRSVSWYQQTPGQGLQFLFEYFSETQRNKGNFPGRFSGRQFSNSRSEMNVSTLELGDSALYLCASSSGQWNTEAFFGQGTRLTVV.

The sample holds a few counts of this clone. This rearrangement joins TRBV7-6 to TRBJ1-2; no firm D call. CDR1 is SGHVS and CDR2 is FNYEAQ in the germline V gene. V lost 2 bases, J lost 2 bases, and 6 bases lay in between. This CDR3 spans 13 amino acids. CDR3: CASSLTENYGYTF. The CDR3 DNA sequence: TGTGCCAGCAGCTTAACGGAGAACTATGGCTACACCTTC.

The rearrangement links TRBV4-1 to TRBJ1-4, with no clear D. The CDR3 runs to 15 residues. Germline loops: CDR1 MGHRA, CDR2 YSYEKL. The V end lost 1 base, the J end lost 3 bases, and 9 bases lay between the germline ends. CDR3 in amino acids: CASSQGEVSNEKLFF. The CDR3 DNA sequence: TGCGCCAGCAGCCAAGGGGAGGTGTCTAATGAAAAACTGTTTTTT.

The chain uses TRBV6-6 and TRBJ2-7, with a weak D call TRBD1 (7 bases). Trimming took off 6 bases at V and 3 bases at J, with 15 bases between the two ends. The CDR3 covers 14 residues. Germline values: CDR1 MNHNY, CDR2 SVGAGI (reference sequence). The CDR3 nucleotides read TGTGCCAGCAGGCGGGACAGAACCTACTACGAGCAGTACGTC. Translated, it gives CASRRDRTYYEQYV.

The rearrangement links TRBV27 to TRBJ1-1; a weak D match, TRBD1 (6 bases). V lost 2 bases and J 7 bases, leaving 11 bases between the germline ends. The CDR3 runs to 13 residues. The V gene's germline CDR1 is MNHEY and CDR2 SMNVEV (reference sequence). CDR3 region: CASSLRRGFEAFF. CDR3 DNA sequence: TGTGCCAGCAGTTTACGCAGGGGTTTTGAAGCTTTCTTT.

The chain links TRBV21-1 to TRBJ1-2. TRBV21-1 is a recognized pseudogene. This CDR3 spans 13 amino acids. CDR3 protein: CAQTSGFRYGYTF. The CDR3 DNA sequence: TGTGCCCAGACGTCGGGGTTTCGGTATGGCTACACCTTC.

The DNA for the CDR3 is TGTGCCAGCAGCTTATCGACAGGGATCTGGACTGAAGCTTTCTTT. Protein product: CASSLSTGIWTEAFF. The V and J genes are TRBV11-3 and TRBJ1-1; TRBD1 agrees at 7 bases. There are 15 residues in the CDR3. V was pared by 2 bases and J by 5 bases, with 8 bases of the junction left unmatched. Germline CDR1 reads SGHNT; CDR2 reads YENEEA. The full variable domain, with the rest looked up from reference TRBV11-3 and TRBJ1-1, is EAGVVQSPRYKIIEKKQPVAFWCNPISGHNTLYWYLQNLGQGPELLIRYENEEAVDDSQLPKDRFSAERLKGVDSTLKIQPAELGDSAVYLCASSLSTGIWTEAFFGQGTRLTVV.

V gene TRBV30 combines with J gene TRBJ2-1; TRBD2 might be the D (5 bases). V lost 0 bases, J lost 12 bases, and 12 bases lay in between. CDR1 and CDR2 from the germline V gene are GTSNPN and SVGIG (reference sequence). This CDR3 spans 12 amino acids. CDR3 DNA: TGTGCCTGGAGTGTACAGCCGGAGGCGCAGTTCTTC. It codes for CAWSVQPEAQFF.

The chain couples TRBV13 to TRBJ2-4; 8 bases fit TRBD2. Germline lookup yields CDR1 PRHDT and CDR2 FYEKMQ (reference sequence). Trimming removed 5 bases from V and 0 bases from J; junction bases left unmatched: 9. The CDR3 has 17 amino acids. The CDR3 nucleotides are TGTGCCAGCAGCCGTATCACGGGGGGGTTAGCCAAAAACATTCAGTACTTC. Translation: CASSRITGGLAKNIQYF. Supplemented by reference TRBV13 and TRBJ2-4, the full variable domain reads AAGVIQSPRHLIKEKRETATLKCYPIPRHDTVYWYQQGPGQDPQFLISFYEKMQSDKGSIPDRFSAQQFSDYHSELNMSSLELGDSALYFCASSRITGGLAKNIQYFGAGTRLSVL.

The chain carries TRBV10-3 and TRBJ2-2; 9 bases fit TRBD2. With V trimmed by 0 bases and J by 1 base, 0 bases remained unmatched. Germline V gene data show CDR1 as ENHRY and CDR2 as SYGVKD. This CDR3 comprises 16 residues. The CDR3 DNA is TGTGCCATCAGTGAGTCAGCGGGGGGGAACACCGGGGAGCTGTTTTTT. It is translated as CAISESAGGNTGELFF.

The rearrangement joins TRBV11-2 to TRBJ1-6; 8 positions agree with TRBD1. This CDR3 has 14 amino acids. V trimming: 5 bases; J trimming: 9 bases; junction bases outside the gene matches: 6. CDR1 is SGHAT and CDR2 is FQNNGV in the germline V gene. The CDR3 DNA is TGTGCCAGCAGCCTGGGGACAGGCTTTTCACCCCTCCACTTT. It specifies CASSLGTGFSPLHF.

This clone was counted only a few times. The chain combines TRBV18 with TRBJ1-5; 8 positions agree with TRBD1. The CDR3 runs to 15 residues. The germline CDR1 and CDR2 sequences are KGHSH and LQKENI. With V trimmed by 1 base and J by 7 bases, 6 bases remained unmatched. This chain's CDR3 is CASSPQTGARQPQHF. For the CDR3, the DNA is TGTGCCAGCTCACCACAGACAGGGGCGCGGCAGCCCCAGCATTTT.

The chain is built from TRBV7-9 and TRBJ2-5; weak D call: TRBD1 (5 bases). This CDR3 has 16 amino acids. CDR1 and CDR2 (germline): SEHNR, FQNEAQ (reference sequence). Trimming took 1 base from V and 0 from J, leaving 12 bases between them. In nucleotides, the CDR3 is TGTGCCAGCAGCTTAGGTGGGGCGAGCTACCAAGAGACCCAGTACTTC. Its protein product is CASSLGGASYQETQYF.

The V gene is TRBV28, the J gene TRBJ1-2; 8 bases line up with TRBD1. Germline V gene sequence: CDR1 MDHEN, CDR2 SYDVKM. The CDR3 length is 13 residues. Trimming at V came to 10 bases and at J to 4 bases, leaving 8 bases not matched to a gene. Here the CDR3 reads CATQGANTYGYTF. CDR3 nucleotides: TGTGCCACTCAGGGGGCGAATACCTATGGCTACACCTTC.

The chain recombines TRBV5-6 with TRBJ2-7; the match to TRBD2 covers 11 bases. The length of the CDR3 is 14 residues. The V gene end was trimmed by 4 bases and the J gene end by 9 bases; junction bases not matched to a gene: 9. Germline lookup yields CDR1 SGHDT and CDR2 YYEEEE. DNA for the CDR3: TGTGCCAGCAGCGTTAGCGGGAGGGCCCTCATGCAGTACGTC. Encoded protein: CASSVSGRALMQYV.